This T cell receptor (beta chain) was recovered during a study of blood T cell repertoires in COVID-19. The CDR3 runs 15 residues. Germline CDR1 MNHEY, CDR2 SVGEGT. Trimming pared 2 bases from V and 10 bases from J, leaving 15 bases between. This clone has more than one count but fewer than ten. Sequencing was performed with immunoSEQ multiplex PCR; in TCRdb, only in-frame clones are kept and a portion is missing. Here the sample spans about 210,000 clones, around 82% being singletons. The chain links TRBV6-2 or TRBV6-3 to TRBJ1-6; D perhaps matches TRBD1 (5 bases). The sequence came from a woman in her forties with acute or convalescent COVID-19. The sample comprised peripheral blood. CDR3 bases: TGTGCCAGCAGTTACGCAGCGGGGGGAGGATCACCCCTCCACTTT. This gives the protein CASSYAAGGGSPLHF.